This TCR beta chain was identified in a study of T cell responses to AZD1222 COVID-19 vaccine (dated by TCRdb to the early 2020s). In the study overall: A total of about 230 trial participants underwent TCR sequencing, of whom some 210 received two doses of AZD1222 and 26 received two doses of the MenACWY control vaccine. Trial participants were enrolled by age into 18-55, 56-69 and 70-plus year subgroups, with 148, 28 and 57 TCR-sequenced participants respectively. The paper as a whole reports these results and caveats: Spike-specific TCR breadth and depth rose significantly after two AZD1222 doses compared with day 0 and with MenACWY recipients. The whole spike protein was spanned by vaccine-associated CD4 TCRs, and dominant responses were seen in regions 160-218 and 743-854. Conclusions about previously exposed vaccinees were limited because only six AZD1222 recipients were SARS-CoV-2 seropositive at baseline. Nearly half of unique spike-specific TCRs reportedly recognized epitopes outside regions mutated in the B.1.351 and B.1.1.7 variants. Participants were mostly white British, with more females than males. The authors suggested clonal diversity may have been underestimated. Because no day 14 peak-response samples were available, the repertoires could be characterized only after the peak T cell response. The 56-69-year group was small, and its depth increase did not reach significance, likely because of low power.

The CDR3 regions of human TCRbeta chains were subjected to immunosequencing. The study's own analysis went as follows. TCRs in the repertoires were compared against a reference library of SARS-CoV-2-specific TCRs that had been generated with the MIRA antigen-specificity platform. Breadth was defined as the fraction of unique TCRs that were SARS-CoV-2-associated, and depth was defined as the fraction of total T cells that were SARS-CoV-2-associated. Using the MIRA data, each spike-specific TCR was assigned both to the spike region to which the TCR was reactive and to a CD4 or CD8 class. Log10-transformed breadth and depth values were compared by one-way ANOVA with Sidak's multiple comparisons tests. Here the immuneACCESS table is served through TCRdb, limited to in-frame sequences with V and J called. Missing clones are a known gap in these copies; in checked studies unresolved V genes cover under half, and the rest lacks a known reason. The V and J calls and clone size come from that table; D and trimming were worked out from the DNA. The sample has tens of thousands of clones on record, roughly 85% of them singletons. The ten biggest clones cover 1.3% of the sample.

Worth noting for this clone: Its antigen remains undetermined. No base quality values were provided; no much bigger clone lies one nucleotide off.

Germline trimming: 5 bases from V, 2 bases from J; junction bases outside gene matches: 28. From cysteine to phenylalanine, the CDR3 is 22 amino acids long. CDR3 DNA only is kept here, 66 bases in frame from base 1. The germline V gene supplies CDR1 SNHLY and CDR2 FYNNEI. This sample's time point label indicates: about 28 days (+/-7) after the second vaccine dose. AZD1222 recipients with second doses at about 4 weeks or about 12 weeks were pooled, because spike-specific TCR depth and breadth did not differ between schedules. Samples from vaccinated people were obtained from the UK trials COV001 and COV002, which included a single-blind randomized controlled phase 2/3 trial of AZD1222 (ChAdOx1 nCoV-19) in healthy adults. For TCRbeta chain sequencing, PBMC samples from trial participants were taken at day 0 and at day 28 after the second dose.

The chain links TRBV2 with TRBJ2-7, with 9 bases matching TRBD1. This clonotype was obtained from an adult who received the AZD1222 COVID-19 vaccine. This sample comprised peripheral blood, obtained 28 days after the second AZD1222 dose. The CDR3 amino acid sequence is: CASSRRTGEIVHPGLSPYEQYF. The sequence in DNA is TGTGCCAGCAGTAGGCGGACAGGGGAGATCGTGCATCCGGGGCTGTCCCCCTACGAGCAGTACTTC. Beyond the CDR3, the reference TRBV2 and TRBJ2-7 genes provide the residues; the full variable domain reads: EPEVTQTPSHQVTQMGQEVILRCVPISNHLYFYWYRQILGQKVEFLVSFYNNEISEKSEIFDDQFSVERPDGSNFTLKIRSTKLEDSAMYFCASSRRTGEIVHPGLSPYEQYFGPGTRLTVT.